This passage covers 24 T cell receptor beta chains from one sample sequenced in a study of T cells after yellow fever vaccination. TCRdb fed the 5' RACE reads into MiXCR, producing one record per CDR3 protein. The table has 500,000 to 700,000 distinct CDR3 sequences, 15% to 20% seen once. The input for sequencing was PBMCs, taken 15 days after the yellow fever booster vaccination. The origin of the receptors is a man aged 25-45 years who received the YFV17D yellow fever vaccine.

This clonotype was seen a single time. CDR3 nucleotides: TGCAGTGCTAGAGGGGTGGGCAGGGAGGTTTCCTACAATGAGCAGTTCTTC. The encoded protein is CSARGVGREVSYNEQFF. The chain carries TRBV20-1 and TRBJ2-1, with a weak D call TRBD2 (6 bases). Germline assignment: CDR1 DFQATT and CDR2 SNEGSKA (reference sequence). The ends were cut back, 1 base at V and 1 base at J, with 17 bases in the middle. The CDR3 extends over 17 amino acids.

The chain is built from TRBV20-1 and TRBJ2-1; D is unclear. CDR1 DFQATT and CDR2 SNEGSKA come from the germline V gene (reference sequence). Trimming removed 0 bases at V and 5 bases at J, with 8 bases between. The CDR3 is made up of 13 amino acids. The CDR3 DNA follows: TGCAGTGCTAGAGAGACGATAAACAATGAGCAGTTCTTC. As protein: CSARETINNEQFF.

This clonotype was counted a few times. V and J are TRBV20-1 and TRBJ2-1; D gene unclear. The CDR3 has 12 amino acids. Germline-derived CDR1 and CDR2 are DFQATT and SNEGSKA (reference sequence). Trimming cost V 6 bases and J 9 bases, with 15 bases left between them. Written as DNA, the CDR3 is TGCAGTGCCATCGGTAGCTGGAGTGAGCAGTTCTTC. Translation gives CSAIGSWSEQFF.

This clonotype occurred many times. The chain recombines TRBV20-1 with TRBJ2-7; 10 nucleotides align to TRBD1. Germline V gene data show CDR1 as DFQATT and CDR2 as SNEGSKA (reference sequence). The CDR3 has 13 amino acids. Trimming removed 6 bases from V and 6 bases from J; junction bases left unmatched: 8. CDR3 coding DNA: TGCAGTGCCGCGGACAGGGGGGGGACCGAGCAGTACTTC. It specifies CSAADRGGTEQYF.

This clonotype was detected ten times or more. The chain has TRBV7-2 and TRBJ1-1, with D unclear. The CDR3 has 13 amino acids. Germline V gene lookup returns CDR1 SGHTA and CDR2 FQGNSA. V was pared by 5 bases and J by 1 base, with 8 bases between. CDR3 region: CASSPWPNTEAFF. Here the CDR3 DNA reads TGTGCCAGCAGCCCCTGGCCGAACACTGAAGCTTTCTTT. Full variable domain (outside the CDR3, taken from reference TRBV7-2 and TRBJ1-1): GAGVSQSPSNKVTEKGKDVELRCDPISGHTALYWYRQSLGQGLEFLIYFQGNSAPDKSGLPSDRFSAERTGGSVSTLTIQRTQQEDSAVYLCASSPWPNTEAFFGQGTRLTVV.

This clonotype showed up just a few times. The rearrangement joins TRBV18 to TRBJ2-7, with 7 bases lining up with TRBD2. Per the germline V gene, CDR1 is KGHSH and CDR2 is LQKENI. J was trimmed by 3 bases and V by 2 bases; bases with no gene match: 10. There are 16 residues in the CDR3. The CDR3 nucleotides are TGTGCCAGCTCACCAGTACGGGGCCTAGCGGACTACGAGCAGTACTTC. Translating gives CASSPVRGLADYEQYF.

This clonotype was detected only a few times. V usage is TRBV20-1 and J usage is TRBJ2-3; the D gene is possibly TRBD2 (5 bases). From germline, CDR1 is DFQATT and CDR2 SNEGSKA (reference sequence). V was cut by 0 bases and J by 0 bases, with 10 bases left in between. This CDR3 has 15 residues. DNA of the CDR3: TGCAGTGCTAGAGATCTGCGGACTAGCACAGATACGCAGTATTTT. Its protein is CSARDLRTSTDTQYF.

V usage is TRBV5-1 and J usage is TRBJ2-2, with D maybe TRBD1 (6 bases). Germline-derived CDR1 and CDR2 are SGHRS and YFSETQ. This CDR3 comprises 15 residues. Trimming left V 4 bases short and J 4 bases short, with 14 bases between. The CDR3: CASSLRGQLTGELFF. As DNA, the CDR3 is TGCGCCAGCAGCCTACGGGGACAACTCACCGGGGAGCTGTTTTTT. Combining the CDR3 with reference TRBV5-1 and TRBJ2-2 gives the whole variable domain KAGVTQTPRYLIKTRGQQVTLSCSPISGHRSVSWYQQTPGQGLQFLFEYFSETQRNKGNFPGRFSGRQFSNSRSEMNVSTLELGDSALYLCASSLRGQLTGELFFGEGSRLTVL.

The V gene is TRBV28, the J gene TRBJ2-7; TRBD1 matches 7 bases. The CDR3 runs to 14 residues. The V and J ends lost 7 bases and 5 bases, in that order; junction bases with no gene match: 11. Germline V CDR1 and CDR2: MDHEN, SYDVKM. DNA of the CDR3: TGTGCCAGCACCCTAATGACAGGGACCCACGAGCAGTACTTC. It yields the protein CASTLMTGTHEQYF.

This chain joins TRBV6-1 and TRBJ2-7, with a possible D match to TRBD2 (5 bases). The CDR3 consists of 13 residues. V was shortened by 6 bases and J by 1 base, with 10 bases between the two germline ends. From germline, CDR1 is MNHNS and CDR2 SASEGT. The CDR3: CASRARASYEQYF. CDR3 nucleotides: TGTGCCAGCAGGGCGCGGGCGTCCTACGAGCAGTACTTC.

V and J are TRBV3-1 and TRBJ2-7, with 7 bases identical to TRBD1. The CDR3 totals 15 residues. Unmatched junction bases numbered 8, after V lost 4 bases and J lost 2 bases. Germline CDR1 LGHDT, CDR2 YNNKEL (reference sequence). The CDR3 DNA reads TGTGCCAGCAGCCTCTATAACAGGGGAACCTACGAGCAGTACTTC. Amino acids: CASSLYNRGTYEQYF.

The chain joins TRBV5-4 to TRBJ1-2, with D perhaps TRBD1 (5 bases). The germline CDR1 and CDR2 sequences are SGHNT and YYREEE (reference sequence). This CDR3 contains 15 residues. Trimming stripped 0 bases from V and 4 bases from J, with 13 bases between. CDR3 protein: CASSLEAQGAYGYTF. CDR3 nucleotide sequence: TGTGCCAGCAGCTTGGAGGCTCAGGGAGCCTATGGCTACACCTTC.

The V gene is TRBV18, the J gene TRBJ2-7; D may be TRBD1 (5 bases). Per germline, CDR1 KGHSH and CDR2 LQKENI. CDR3 length: 15 residues. Trimming pared 0 bases from V and 6 bases from J, leaving 15 bases between. CDR3 coding DNA: TGTGCCAGCTCACCACCGGGCTCACAGGAACGCGAGCAGTACTTC. Translating it yields CASSPPGSQEREQYF.

This clonotype has only a few counts. This sequence joins TRBV20-1 and TRBJ2-1; D not resolved. Deletions cut 5 bases from V and 4 bases from J, with 15 bases between. The CDR3 spans 14 residues. Per germline, CDR1 DFQATT and CDR2 SNEGSKA (reference sequence). CDR3 bases: TGCAGTGCTCCCACGCGTGAGCATTACAATGAGCAGTTCTTC. Translation: CSAPTREHYNEQFF.

This rearrangement joins TRBV20-1 to TRBJ2-5; 7 bases map to TRBD2. V lost 0 bases and J lost 4; bases outside the gene matches: 2. The CDR3 runs 13 residues. The germline V gene has CDR1 DFQATT and CDR2 SNEGSKA (reference sequence). CDR3 sequence: CSARDLAGETQYF. CDR3 DNA sequence: TGCAGTGCTAGAGATTTAGCGGGAGAGACCCAGTACTTC.

This clonotype was seen only once. The chain links TRBV7-9 to TRBJ2-5, with 7 bases that match TRBD2. The CDR3 is made up of 14 amino acids. The germline V gene has CDR1 SEHNR and CDR2 FQNEAQ (reference sequence). Trimming took 3 bases from V and 5 from J; bases not matched to a gene: 6. CDR3 DNA sequence: TGTGCCAGCAGCTTCCGCGGGGGATTCGAGACCCAGTACTTC. This translates into CASSFRGGFETQYF. Full variable domain (remainder filled in from reference TRBV7-9 and TRBJ2-5): DTGVSQNPRHKITKRGQNVTFRCDPISEHNRLYWYRQTLGQGPEFLTYFQNEAQLEKSRLLSDRFSAERPKGSFSTLEIQRTEQGDSAMYLCASSFRGGFETQYFGPGTRLLVL.

The rearrangement links TRBV19 to TRBJ1-3, with D unresolved. The V end lost 4 bases, the J end lost 0 bases, and 13 bases lay between the germline ends. Per the germline V gene, CDR1 is LNHDA and CDR2 is SQIVND (reference sequence). CDR3 length: 16 residues. The CDR3 DNA reads as TGTGCCAGTAGTACGTCGGCCGGGTCCTCTGGAAACACCATATATTTT. Encoded protein: CASSTSAGSSGNTIYF.

V gene TRBV7-9 combines with J gene TRBJ2-7; 7 bases align to TRBD1. Trimming removed 2 bases from V and 5 bases from J; junction bases left unmatched: 3. Germline V CDR1 and CDR2: SEHNR, FQNEAQ (reference sequence). The length of the CDR3 is 13 residues. CDR3 residues: CASSLYDRDEQYF. CDR3 bases: TGTGCCAGCAGCTTATATGACAGGGACGAGCAGTACTTC.

The chain recombines TRBV5-1 with TRBJ1-1; no reliable D call. There are 13 residues in the CDR3. Germline CDR1 SGHRS, CDR2 YFSETQ. V was pared by 3 bases and J by 1 base, with 7 bases between. CDR3 coding DNA: TGCGCCAGCAGCTCCGAATCGAACACTGAAGCTTTCTTT. Encoded protein: CASSSESNTEAFF. The whole variable domain, remainder taken from reference TRBV5-1 and TRBJ1-1, is KAGVTQTPRYLIKTRGQQVTLSCSPISGHRSVSWYQQTPGQGLQFLFEYFSETQRNKGNFPGRFSGRQFSNSRSEMNVSTLELGDSALYLCASSSESNTEAFFGQGTRLTVV.

This chain connects TRBV20-1 to TRBJ2-5, with TRBD2 matching over 10 bases. Germline CDR1 and CDR2: DFQATT and SNEGSKA (reference sequence). V was clipped by 2 bases and J by 1 base; unmatched bases: 4. This CDR3 contains 15 residues. CDR3 bases: TGCAGTGCTAGAACACTAGCGGGGCGCCAAGAGACCCAGTACTTC. Protein product: CSARTLAGRQETQYF.

This chain links TRBV20-1 with TRBJ2-1; TRBD2 matches at 13 bases. Germline values: CDR1 DFQATT, CDR2 SNEGSKA (reference sequence). This CDR3 has 16 residues. Unmatched junction bases numbered 2, after V lost 1 base and J lost 2 bases. As DNA, the CDR3 is TGCAGTGCTAGAGGGACTAGCGGGAGCGCCTACAATGAGCAGTTCTTC. Protein sequence: CSARGTSGSAYNEQFF.

This clonotype was counted many times. The rearrangement links TRBV19 to TRBJ2-7; the D is unclear. In germline, CDR1 is LNHDA, CDR2 SQIVND (reference sequence). The CDR3 is 13 residues long. The V end was cut by 0 bases, the J end by 3 bases, with 6 bases between. The CDR3, as DNA: TGTGCCAGTAGTATAGAGGCAGGCTACGAGCAGTACTTC. It is translated as CASSIEAGYEQYF.

V gene TRBV29-1 combines with J gene TRBJ2-3; D is unresolved. CDR3 length: 12 residues. Trimming took 7 bases from V and 2 from J, leaving 10 bases between them. CDR1 and CDR2 from the germline V gene are SQVTM and ANQGSEA. The CDR3, as DNA: TGCAGCGCGGGCACCTACACAGATACGCAGTATTTT. Its translation is CSAGTYTDTQYF.

In this sample, this clonotype turned up a few times. The V call is TRBV7-2, the J call TRBJ2-5; no definite D call. Trimming stripped 4 bases from V and 4 bases from J, with 10 bases between. The germline V gene encodes CDR1 SGHTA and CDR2 FQGNSA. The CDR3 has 13 residues. The CDR3 sequence is CASSSRIGETQYF. As DNA, the CDR3 is TGTGCCAGCAGCTCACGAATAGGAGAGACCCAGTACTTC.